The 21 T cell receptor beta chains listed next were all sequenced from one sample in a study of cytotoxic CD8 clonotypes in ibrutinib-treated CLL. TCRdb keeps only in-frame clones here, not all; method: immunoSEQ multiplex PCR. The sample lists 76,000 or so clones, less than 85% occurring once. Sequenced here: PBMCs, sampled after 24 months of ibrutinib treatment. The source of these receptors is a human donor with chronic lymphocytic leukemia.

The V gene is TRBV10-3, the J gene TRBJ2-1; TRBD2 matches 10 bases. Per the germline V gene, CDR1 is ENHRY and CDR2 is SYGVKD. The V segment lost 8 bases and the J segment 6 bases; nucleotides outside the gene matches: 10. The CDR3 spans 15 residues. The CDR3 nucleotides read TGTGCCATCTGGCACGCAGCGGGAGGGCGCAATGAGCAGTTCTTC. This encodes CAIWHAAGGRNEQFF.

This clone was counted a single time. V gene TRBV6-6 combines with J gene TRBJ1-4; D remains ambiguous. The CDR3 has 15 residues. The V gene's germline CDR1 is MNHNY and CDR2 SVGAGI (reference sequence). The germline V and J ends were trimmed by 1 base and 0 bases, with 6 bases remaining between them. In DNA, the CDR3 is TGTGCCAGCAGTTACTGGGTGGCAACTAATGAAAAACTGTTTTTT. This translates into CASSYWVATNEKLFF.

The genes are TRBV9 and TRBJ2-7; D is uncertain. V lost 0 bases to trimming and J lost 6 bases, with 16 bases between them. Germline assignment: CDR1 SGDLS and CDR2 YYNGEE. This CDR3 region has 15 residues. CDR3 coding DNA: TGTGCCAGCAGCGTAGATCGGGCAGGTACCGGCGAGCAGTACTTC. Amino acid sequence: CASSVDRAGTGEQYF.

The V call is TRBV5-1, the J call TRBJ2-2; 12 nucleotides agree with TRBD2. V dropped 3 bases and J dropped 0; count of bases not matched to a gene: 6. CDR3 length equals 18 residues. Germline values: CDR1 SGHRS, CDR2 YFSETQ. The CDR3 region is CASSSRLAGAANTGELFF. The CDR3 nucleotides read TGCGCCAGCAGCTCGCGACTAGCGGGAGCAGCGAACACCGGGGAGCTGTTTTTT.

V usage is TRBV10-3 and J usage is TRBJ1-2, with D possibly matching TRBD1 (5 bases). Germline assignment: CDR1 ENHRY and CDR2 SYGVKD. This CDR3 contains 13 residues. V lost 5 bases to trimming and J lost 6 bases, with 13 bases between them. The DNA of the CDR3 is TGTGCCATCAGTCCAGGGTTCCCTGATGGCTACACCTTC. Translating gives CAISPGFPDGYTF.

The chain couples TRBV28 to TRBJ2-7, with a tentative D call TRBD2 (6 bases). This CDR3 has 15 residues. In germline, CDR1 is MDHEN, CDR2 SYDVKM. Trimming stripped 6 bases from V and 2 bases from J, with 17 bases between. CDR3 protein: CASSPVGTPPYEQYF. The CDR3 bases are TGTGCCAGCAGCCCGGTAGGGACTCCCCCCTACGAGCAGTACTTC.

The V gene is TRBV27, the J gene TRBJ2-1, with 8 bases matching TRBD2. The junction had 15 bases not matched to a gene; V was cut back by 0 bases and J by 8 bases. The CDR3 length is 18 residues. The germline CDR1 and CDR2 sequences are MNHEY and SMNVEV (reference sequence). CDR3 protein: CASSLSSPIGGRRDEQFF. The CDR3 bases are TGTGCCAGCAGTTTATCCTCTCCCATCGGCGGGAGGAGGGATGAGCAGTTCTTC.

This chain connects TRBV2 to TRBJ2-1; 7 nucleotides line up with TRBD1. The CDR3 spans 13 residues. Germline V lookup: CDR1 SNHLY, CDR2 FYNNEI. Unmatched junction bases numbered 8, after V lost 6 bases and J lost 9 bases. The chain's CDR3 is CASRQGSGIEQFF. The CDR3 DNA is TGTGCCAGCAGACAGGGGTCTGGTATTGAGCAGTTCTTC.

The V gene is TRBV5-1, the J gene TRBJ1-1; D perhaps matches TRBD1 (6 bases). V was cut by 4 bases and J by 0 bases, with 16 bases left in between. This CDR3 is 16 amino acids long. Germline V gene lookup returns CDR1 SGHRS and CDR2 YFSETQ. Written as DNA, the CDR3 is TGCGCCAGCAGCCTCAACACAGGGCCAGTGAACACTGAAGCTTTCTTT. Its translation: CASSLNTGPVNTEAFF.

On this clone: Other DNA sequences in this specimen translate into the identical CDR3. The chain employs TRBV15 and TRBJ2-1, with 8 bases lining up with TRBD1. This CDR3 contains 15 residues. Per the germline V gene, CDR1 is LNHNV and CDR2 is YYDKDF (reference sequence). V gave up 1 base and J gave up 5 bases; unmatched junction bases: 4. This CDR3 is CATSRGRDRNNEQFF. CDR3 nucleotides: TGTGCCACCAGCAGAGGCCGGGACAGGAACAATGAGCAGTTCTTC.

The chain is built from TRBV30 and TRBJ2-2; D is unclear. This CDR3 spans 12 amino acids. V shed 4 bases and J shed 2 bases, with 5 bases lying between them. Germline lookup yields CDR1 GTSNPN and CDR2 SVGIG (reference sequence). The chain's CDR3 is CAWKFNTGELFF. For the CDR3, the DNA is TGTGCCTGGAAGTTTAACACCGGGGAGCTGTTTTTT.

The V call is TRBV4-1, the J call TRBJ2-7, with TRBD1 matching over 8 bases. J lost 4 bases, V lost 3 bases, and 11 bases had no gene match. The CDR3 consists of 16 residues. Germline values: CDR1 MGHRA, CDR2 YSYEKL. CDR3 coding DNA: TGCGCCAGCAGCCAGGACCCGTACAGGGGGAATTACGAGCAGTACTTC. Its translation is CASSQDPYRGNYEQYF.

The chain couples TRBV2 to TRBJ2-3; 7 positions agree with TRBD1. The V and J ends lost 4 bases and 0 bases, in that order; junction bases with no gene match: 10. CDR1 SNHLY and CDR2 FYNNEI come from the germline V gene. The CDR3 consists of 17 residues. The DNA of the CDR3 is TGTGCCAGCAGTGCCCGACAGGGCCTAGCTAGCACAGATACGCAGTATTTT. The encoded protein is CASSARQGLASTDTQYF. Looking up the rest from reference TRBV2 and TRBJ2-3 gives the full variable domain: EPEVTQTPSHQVTQMGQEVILRCVPISNHLYFYWYRQILGQKVEFLVSFYNNEISEKSEIFDDQFSVERPDGSNFTLKIRSTKLEDSAMYFCASSARQGLASTDTQYFGPGTRLTVL.

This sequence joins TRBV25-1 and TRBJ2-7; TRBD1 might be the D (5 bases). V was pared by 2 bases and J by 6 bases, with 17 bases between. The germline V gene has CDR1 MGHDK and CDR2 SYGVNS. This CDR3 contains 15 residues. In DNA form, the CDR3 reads TGTGCCAGCAGTGAAGGGTGGGGCTCACGAGTCGAGCAGTACTTC. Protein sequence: CASSEGWGSRVEQYF.

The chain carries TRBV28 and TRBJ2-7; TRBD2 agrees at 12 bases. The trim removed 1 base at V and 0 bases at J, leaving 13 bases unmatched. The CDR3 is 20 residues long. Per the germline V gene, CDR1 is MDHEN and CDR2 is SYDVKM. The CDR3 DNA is TGTGCCAGCAGTTTATTGTGGGCGGGACTAGCGGGCGCCAGCTCCTACGAGCAGTACTTC. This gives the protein CASSLLWAGLAGASSYEQYF.

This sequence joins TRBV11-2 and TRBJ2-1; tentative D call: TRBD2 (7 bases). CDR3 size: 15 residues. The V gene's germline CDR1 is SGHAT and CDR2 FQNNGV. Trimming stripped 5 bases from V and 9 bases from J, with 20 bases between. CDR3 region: CASSLASGGGFEQFF. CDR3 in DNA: TGTGCCAGCAGCCTAGCGAGCGGCGGGGGCTTTGAGCAGTTCTTC.

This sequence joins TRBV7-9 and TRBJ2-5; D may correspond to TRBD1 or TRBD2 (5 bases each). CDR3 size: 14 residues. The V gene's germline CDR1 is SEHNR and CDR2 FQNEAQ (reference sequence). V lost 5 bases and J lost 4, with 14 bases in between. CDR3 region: CASSPGTAGETQYF. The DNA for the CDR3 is TGTGCCAGCAGCCCAGGGACGGCTGGAGAGACCCAGTACTTC. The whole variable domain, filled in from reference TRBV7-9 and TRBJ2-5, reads DTGVSQNPRHKITKRGQNVTFRCDPISEHNRLYWYRQTLGQGPEFLTYFQNEAQLEKSRLLSDRFSAERPKGSFSTLEIQRTEQGDSAMYLCASSPGTAGETQYFGPGTRLLVL.

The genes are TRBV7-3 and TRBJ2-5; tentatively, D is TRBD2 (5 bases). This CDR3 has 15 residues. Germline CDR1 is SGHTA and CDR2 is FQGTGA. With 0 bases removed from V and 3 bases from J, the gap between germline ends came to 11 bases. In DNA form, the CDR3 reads TGTGCCAGCAGCTTAACAAGCGGAGCGGAAGAGACCCAGTACTTC. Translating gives CASSLTSGAEETQYF.

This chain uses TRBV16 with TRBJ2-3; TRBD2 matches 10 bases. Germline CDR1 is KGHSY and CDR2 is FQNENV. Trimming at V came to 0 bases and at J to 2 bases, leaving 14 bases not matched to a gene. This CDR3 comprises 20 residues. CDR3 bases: TGTGCCAGCAGCCAATCGGATGAGCGGGAGGGCCGAGACCTCACAGATACGCAGTATTTT. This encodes CASSQSDEREGRDLTDTQYF. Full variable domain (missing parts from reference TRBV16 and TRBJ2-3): GEEVAQTPKHLVRGEGQKAKLYCAPIKGHSYVFWYQQVLKNEFKFLISFQNENVFDETGMPKERFSAKCLPNSPCSLEIQATKLEDSAVYFCASSQSDEREGRDLTDTQYFGPGTRLTVL.

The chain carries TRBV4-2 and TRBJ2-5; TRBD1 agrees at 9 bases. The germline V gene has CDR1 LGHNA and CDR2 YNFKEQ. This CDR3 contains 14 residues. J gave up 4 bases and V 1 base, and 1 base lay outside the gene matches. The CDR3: CASSQATGGETQYF. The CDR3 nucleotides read TGTGCCAGCAGCCAAGCGACAGGGGGAGAGACCCAGTACTTC.

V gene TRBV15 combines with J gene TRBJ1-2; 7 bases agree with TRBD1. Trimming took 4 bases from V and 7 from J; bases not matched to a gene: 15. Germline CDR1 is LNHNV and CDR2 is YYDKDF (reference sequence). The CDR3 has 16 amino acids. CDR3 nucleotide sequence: TGTGCCACCAGCAACACGAAACAGGGGTCGTGGTTTGGCTACACCTTC. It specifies CATSNTKQGSWFGYTF.